These T cell receptor beta chains were read from a single sample in a study of blood T cell repertoires in COVID-19. TCRdb keeps only in-frame clones here, not all; method: immunoSEQ multiplex PCR. The sample has approximately 50,000 clones; under 90% are singletons. Sequencing was performed on peripheral blood. These receptors came from a man older than 75 with active or convalescent COVID-19. Each CDR3 is given with its conserved first and last residue. The D gene is left open where the match is weak. Part of the rows lack a size; the others show once, few, many or a class for expanded clones.

D gene	V gene	J gene	clone size	CDR3 protein	CDR3 DNA
NA	TRBV10-3	TRBJ1-2	NA	CAIRGSNYGYTF	TGTGCCATCCGTGGCAGTAACTATGGCTACACCTTC
TRBD1	TRBV5-1	TRBJ2-7	NA	CASRRTGSSYEQYF	TGCGCCAGCCGCCGGACAGGGAGCTCCTACGAGCAGTACTTC
TRBD2	TRBV4-2	TRBJ2-7	NA	CASSQDGRETLEQYF	TGTGCCAGCAGCCAAGATGGGCGGGAGACCCTCGAGCAGTACTTC
TRBD1	TRBV19	TRBJ1-1	NA	CASSTRTGPNTEAFF	TGTGCCAGTAGTACACGGACAGGGCCGAACACTGAAGCTTTCTTT
TRBD2	TRBV24-1	TRBJ2-1	NA	CATSDGLAGSRDEQFF	TGTGCCACCAGTGATGGACTAGCGGGGTCTAGGGATGAGCAGTTCTTC
TRBD1	TRBV3-1/TRBV3-2	TRBJ1-6	once	CASSQEWEPQGAWNSPLHF	TGTGCCAGCAGCCAAGAATGGGAACCACAGGGGGCTTGGAATTCACCCCTCCACTTT
NA	TRBV18	TRBJ1-3	few	CASSPGVGRGSGNTIYF	TGTGCCAGCTCACCGGGAGTGGGCAGGGGCTCTGGAAACACCATATATTTT
NA	TRBV15	TRBJ2-1	NA	CATSRDRGRWVEQFF	TGTGCCACCAGCAGAGACCGGGGTCGGTGGGTTGAGCAGTTCTTC
NA	TRBV18	TRBJ1-2	NA	CASSNIYGVDTGGYTF	TGTGCCAGCTCAAACATCTATGGTGTGGATACGGGGGGCTACACCTTC
NA	TRBV19	TRBJ1-1	few	CASCSQRNTEAFF	TGTGCCAGTTGTTCACAGAGGAACACTGAAGCTTTCTTT
NA	TRBV6-5	TRBJ1-5	NA	CASRDIQGPQHF	TGTGCCAGCAGAGATATACAGGGGCCCCAGCATTTT
NA	TRBV19	TRBJ2-7	NA	CASSIMWQVLDEQYF	TGTGCCAGTAGTATTATGTGGCAGGTGCTCGACGAGCAGTACTTC
NA	TRBV7-9	TRBJ2-2	NA	CASSLTLGGTGELFF	TGTGCCAGCAGCTTAACCTTGGGGGGCACCGGGGAGCTGTTTTTT
NA	TRBV7-9	TRBJ1-2	NA	CASSDRPIYGYTF	TGTGCCAGCAGCGACAGGCCCATCTATGGCTACACCTTC
NA	TRBV7-9	TRBJ1-1	once	CASSLATSQAGAFF	TGTGCCAGCAGCTTAGCCACTTCGCAGGCGGGGGCTTTCTTT
TRBD1	TRBV3-1/TRBV3-2	TRBJ1-1	NA	CASAVRGLNTEAFF	TGTGCCAGCGCGGTTAGGGGGCTTAACACTGAAGCTTTCTTT
TRBD2	TRBV5-4	TRBJ2-2	NA	CASSLGGRGTGELFF	TGTGCCAGCAGCTTGGGCGGGAGGGGGACCGGGGAGCTGTTTTTT
TRBD2	TRBV7-9	TRBJ2-1	NA	CASSLSLAGGVDEQFF	TGTGCCAGCAGCCTGTCTCTAGCGGGAGGGGTGGATGAGCAGTTCTTC
NA	TRBV4-1	TRBJ2-7	once	CASSQDGGTPTYEQYF	TGCGCCAGCAGCCAAGATGGCGGGACGCCGACCTACGAGCAGTACTTC
NA	TRBV7-9	TRBJ2-3	NA	CASSWGIRTDTQYF	TGTGCCAGCAGCTGGGGCATCCGCACAGATACGCAGTATTTT
TRBD2	TRBV5-1	TRBJ2-1	NA	CASSLLGLAGGNEQFF	TGCGCCAGCAGCTTGCTAGGACTAGCGGGGGGCAATGAGCAGTTCTTC
NA	TRBV6-5	TRBJ1-2	NA	CASSYNRNAYGYTF	TGTGCCAGCAGTTACAACAGGAACGCCTATGGCTACACCTTC
TRBD1	TRBV9	TRBJ1-4	NA	CASSDPGQDNEKLFF	TGTGCCAGCAGCGACCCGGGACAGGATAATGAAAAACTGTTTTTT
TRBD2	TRBV30	TRBJ2-7	NA	CAWSMGLAGGYDEQYF	TGTGCCTGGAGTATGGGACTAGCGGGGGGGTACGACGAGCAGTACTTC
TRBD1	TRBV7-9	TRBJ2-7	once	CASSPIKGDRGPYEQYF	TGTGCCAGCAGCCCCATCAAGGGGGACAGGGGTCCCTACGAGCAGTACTTC
TRBD1	TRBV28	TRBJ2-5	NA	CASSGQGLVQETQYF	TGTGCCAGCAGCGGACAGGGGCTAGTCCAAGAGACCCAGTACTTC
NA	TRBV28	TRBJ1-5	NA	CASRYGSGGNQPQHF	TGTGCCAGCAGATACGGGTCGGGGGGAAATCAGCCCCAGCATTTT
NA	TRBV10-1	TRBJ2-7	NA	CASSRESPYEQYF	TGCGCCAGCAGCCGGGAGTCCCCCTACGAGCAGTACTTC
NA	TRBV7-9	TRBJ2-3	NA	CASSLEGGSTDTQYF	TGTGCCAGCAGCTTAGAGGGCGGGAGCACAGATACGCAGTATTTT
NA	TRBV5-5	TRBJ2-5	NA	CASSISPGVETQYF	TGTGCCAGCAGCATCTCTCCGGGGGTAGAGACCCAGTACTTC
NA	TRBV5-1	TRBJ2-4	NA	CASSLRGNIQYF	TGCGCCAGCAGCTTGAGGGGGAACATTCAGTACTTC
TRBD1	TRBV28	TRBJ2-7	once	CASRGQSSYEQYF	TGTGCCAGCAGGGGACAGAGCTCCTACGAGCAGTACTTC
NA	TRBV14	TRBJ2-7	NA	CASSLHQGLTYEQYF	TGTGCCAGCAGCCTCCACCAGGGTTTAACCTACGAGCAGTACTTC
TRBD1	TRBV28	TRBJ2-6	NA	CASSSGQGFSGANVLTF	TGTGCCAGCAGTTCCGGACAGGGGTTCTCTGGGGCCAACGTCCTGACTTTC
TRBD2	TRBV28	TRBJ2-1	NA	CASSLVTSGRDEQFF	TGTGCCAGCAGTTTGGTGACTAGCGGGAGGGATGAGCAGTTCTTC
TRBD2	TRBV7-6	TRBJ2-1	NA	CASTRVAGGRHEQFF	TGTGCCAGCACCCGGGTAGCGGGGGGGCGTCATGAGCAGTTCTTC
NA	TRBV7-8	TRBJ2-7	NA	CASSLTVPSYEQYF	TGTGCCAGCAGCTTAACGGTTCCCTCCTACGAGCAGTACTTC
NA	TRBV3-1/TRBV3-2	TRBJ2-3	once	CASSQRSDTQYF	TGTGCCAGCAGCCAACGGTCAGATACGCAGTATTTT
NA	TRBV21-1	TRBJ1-4	NA	CATKDSNNEKLFF	TGTGCCACCAAGGACAGCAATAATGAAAAACTGTTTTTT
NA	TRBV4-2	TRBJ1-1	few	CASSQDRDQAFF	TGTGCCAGCAGCCAAGATCGAGATCAAGCTTTCTTT
TRBD1	TRBV10-1	TRBJ2-7	NA	CASSRQGAYEQYF	TGCGCCAGCAGTAGGCAGGGGGCCTACGAGCAGTACTTC
TRBD1	TRBV30	TRBJ1-2	NA	CAWSRGQANGYTF	TGTGCCTGGAGTCGCGGACAGGCAAATGGCTACACCTTC
NA	TRBV6-5	TRBJ2-7	NA	CASSYTGSEQYF	TGTGCCAGCAGTTACACAGGGTCCGAGCAGTACTTC
TRBD1	TRBV5-1	TRBJ1-2	once	CASSSETPGGAAGYTF	TGCGCCAGCAGCTCAGAAACCCCAGGGGGCGCGGCCGGCTACACCTTC
NA	TRBV5-1	TRBJ1-5	once	CASSHGNRGNQPQHF	TGCGCCAGCAGCCATGGGAACAGGGGCAATCAGCCCCAGCATTTT
NA	TRBV9	TRBJ2-1	NA	CASSVAGSREQFF	TGTGCCAGCAGCGTAGCTGGGAGCCGTGAGCAGTTCTTC
NA	TRBV30	TRBJ2-7	NA	CAWSVVGSSYEQYF	TGTGCCTGGAGTGTAGTTGGGAGCTCCTACGAGCAGTACTTC
NA	TRBV9	TRBJ1-2	NA	CASSVGTGGAWGYTF	TGTGCCAGCAGCGTAGGAACTGGGGGCGCTTGGGGCTACACCTTC
NA	TRBV6-2/TRBV6-3	TRBJ2-7	NA	CASSFAGAGGLLEQYF	TGTGCCAGCAGCTTCGCAGGGGCCGGGGGGCTTCTTGAGCAGTACTTC
TRBD1	TRBV19	TRBJ2-1	NA	CASSVQGSGNNEQFF	TGTGCCAGTAGTGTACAGGGGTCCGGGAACAATGAGCAGTTCTTC
TRBD2	TRBV7-3	TRBJ2-1	few	CASRPGTSGVRGEQFF	TGTGCCAGCAGGCCCGGGACTAGCGGGGTTCGTGGTGAGCAGTTCTTC
TRBD2	TRBV4-1	TRBJ2-7	NA	CASSQGGTSGNYEQYF	TGCGCCAGCAGCCAAGGAGGGACTAGCGGGAACTACGAGCAGTACTTC
NA	TRBV2	TRBJ1-4	NA	CASSELAGTNEKLFF	TGTGCCAGCAGTGAATTGGCGGGGACTAATGAAAAACTGTTTTTT
TRBD1	TRBV11-2	TRBJ1-5	NA	CASSLRGRSVEPQHF	TGTGCCAGCAGCTTGAGGGGGCGCAGTGTGGAGCCCCAGCATTTT
TRBD2	TRBV25-1	TRBJ2-7	NA	CASTAREASGRAYEQYF	TGTGCCAGCACCGCCCGTGAGGCTAGCGGGAGGGCCTACGAGCAGTACTTC
TRBD2	TRBV28	TRBJ2-7	once	CASSFRLAGDEQYF	TGTGCCAGCAGTTTTCGACTAGCGGGAGACGAGCAGTACTTC
NA	TRBV6-5	TRBJ1-1	once	CASSSRRGFSTEAFF	TGTGCCAGCAGTTCCCGGAGAGGGTTCAGCACTGAAGCTTTCTTT
NA	TRBV29-1	TRBJ2-2	NA	CSVVVSSHGELFF	TGCAGCGTTGTTGTATCCAGTCACGGGGAGCTGTTTTTT